The 17 T cell receptor beta chains below were found in one sample sequenced in a study of cytomegalovirus exposure and HLA in healthy donors. The PCR was carried out with 60 Vbeta primers and 13 Jbeta primers. Profiling relied on immunoSEQ multiplex PCR, and the TCRdb table lists in-frame clones only, not all of them. This repertoire shows 70,000 to 95,000 clones, about four fifths found once; its top ten account for 1.9%. Source material: PBMCs. Source of these receptors: a woman in her twenties or thirties in good health and CMV-seronegative.

In this sample, this clone turned up a few times. V usage is TRBV7-8 and J usage is TRBJ2-1; 7 bases agree with TRBD1. The CDR3 has 16 residues. Germline values: CDR1 SGHVS, CDR2 FQNEAQ. V trimming: 2 bases; J trimming: 1 base; junction bases outside the gene matches: 5. CDR3 sequence: CASSLRIRGSYNEQFF. For the CDR3, the DNA is TGTGCCAGCAGCTTACGGATCAGGGGGTCCTACAATGAGCAGTTCTTC. Drawing the rest from reference TRBV7-8 and TRBJ2-1, the complete variable domain is GAGVSQSPRYKVAKRGQDVALRCDPISGHVSLFWYQQALGQGPEFLTYFQNEAQLDKSGLPSDRFFAERPEGSVSTLKIQRTQQEDSAVYLCASSLRIRGSYNEQFFGPGTRLTVL.

V usage is TRBV10-3 and J usage is TRBJ2-5, with 7 bases fitting TRBD2. V gave up 3 bases and J gave up 3 bases; unmatched junction bases: 4. This CDR3 is built from 14 residues. Germline lookup yields CDR1 ENHRY and CDR2 SYGVKD. In DNA form, the CDR3 reads TGTGCCATCAGTGAATGGGGGGGAGAAGAGACCCAGTACTTC. The encoded protein is CAISEWGGEETQYF.

CDR3 protein: CASSAGTSGRGVLRSYEQYF. As DNA, the CDR3 is TGTGCCAGCAGTGCTGGGACTAGCGGGAGAGGAGTCTTAAGGTCCTACGAGCAGTACTTC. J is TRBJ2-7 and V is TRBV28; 14 positions match TRBD2. The CDR3 consists of 20 residues. Germline-derived CDR1 and CDR2 are MDHEN and SYDVKM. The J segment lost 1 base and the V segment lost 5 bases, leaving 16 bases of the junction unmatched.

J is TRBJ1-5 and V is TRBV27; 11 nucleotides line up with TRBD1. The CDR3 has 13 residues. The V gene's germline CDR1 is MNHEY and CDR2 SMNVEV (reference sequence). V gave up 5 bases and J gave up 9 bases; unmatched junction bases: 3. The CDR3 nucleotides are TGTGCCAGCAGTCGGGACAGGGGGGCGCCCCAGCATTTT. The encoded protein is CASSRDRGAPQHF.

J is TRBJ2-7 and V is TRBV6-5; TRBD2 is a possible D gene (6 bases). Germline CDR1 MNHEY, CDR2 SVGAGI. The CDR3 runs 13 residues. Trimming pared 4 bases from V and 0 bases from J, leaving 7 bases between. The DNA for the CDR3 is TGTGCCAGCAGTTTGGACTACTCCTACGAGCAGTACTTC. It codes for CASSLDYSYEQYF.

As to this clone: One end of the junction does not line up with germline, which may come from a read error. The chain has TRBV7-2 and TRBJ2-7; TRBD1 matches at 8 bases. The length of the CDR3 is 16 residues. Germline values: CDR1 SGHTA, CDR2 FQGNSA. The chain's CDR3 is CASSLAGPGGSYKQYF. Written as DNA, the CDR3 is TGTGCCAGCAGCTTAGCGGGGCCAGGGGGCTCCTACAAGCAGTACTTC.

The chain links TRBV5-1 to TRBJ2-7; D might be TRBD2 (5 bases). V was trimmed by 0 bases and J by 5 bases, leaving 12 bases between them. This CDR3 has 14 amino acids. The germline V gene encodes CDR1 SGHRS and CDR2 YFSETQ. In DNA, the CDR3 is TGCGCCAGCAGCTTGGAACTAGTAACGAACGAGCAGTACTTC. Protein: CASSLELVTNEQYF.

V is TRBV11-2 and J is TRBJ1-1; 7 bases map to TRBD1. J lost 5 bases, V lost 1 base, and 7 bases had no gene match. Germline V gives CDR1 SGHAT, CDR2 FQNNGV. This CDR3 is 15 amino acids long. The CDR3, as DNA: TGTGCCAGCAGCTTAGGGGGCAGGGGGTATACTGAAGCTTTCTTT. Protein sequence: CASSLGGRGYTEAFF.

The chain couples TRBV30 to TRBJ2-7, with TRBD1 matching over 7 bases. The V gene's germline CDR1 is GTSNPN and CDR2 SVGIG (reference sequence). This CDR3 is 12 amino acids long. The ends lost 7 bases at V and 1 base at J; junction bases unmatched: 4. CDR3 in amino acids: CASRQGSYEQYF. The DNA of the CDR3 is TGTGCCTCCCGACAGGGTTCCTACGAGCAGTACTTC.

J is TRBJ1-2 and V is TRBV5-5, with D perhaps matching TRBD1 (5 bases). Looked up from germline, CDR1 is SGHKS and CDR2 is YYEKEE (reference sequence). Trimming shortened V by 2 bases and J by 2 bases, and 7 bases separated the two germline ends. The CDR3 consists of 13 residues. DNA for the CDR3: TGTGCCAGCAGCTTCTCAGGGAACTATGGCTACACCTTC. Translated, it gives CASSFSGNYGYTF. Combining the CDR3 with reference TRBV5-5 and TRBJ1-2 gives the whole variable domain DAGVTQSPTHLIKTRGQQVTLRCSPISGHKSVSWYQQVLGQGPQFIFQYYEKEERGRGNFPDRFSARQFPNYSSELNVNALLLGDSALYLCASSFSGNYGYTFGSGTRLTVV.

The chain employs TRBV27 and TRBJ1-6; no firm D call. With 5 bases removed from V and 8 bases from J, the gap between germline ends came to 16 bases. The germline CDR1 and CDR2 sequences are MNHEY and SMNVEV (reference sequence). This CDR3 is 15 amino acids long. The CDR3 loop reads CASSLSGSFDSPLHF. The CDR3 DNA is TGTGCCAGCAGTCTTTCCGGTAGTTTTGATTCACCCCTCCACTTT.

The chain uses TRBV29-1 and TRBJ1-2; 11 nucleotides align to TRBD1. Germline CDR1 SQVTM, CDR2 ANQGSEA. J lost 7 bases, V lost 7 bases, and 5 bases had no gene match. The CDR3 has 12 amino acids. CDR3 region: CSGGQGAGGYTF. The CDR3 coding sequence is TGCAGCGGTGGACAGGGGGCGGGTGGCTACACCTTC.

The chain is built from TRBV6-1 and TRBJ2-1; tentatively, D is TRBD1 (7 bases). The CDR3 is made up of 15 amino acids. Germline CDR1 MNHNS, CDR2 SASEGT. V shed 4 bases and J shed 2 bases, with 12 bases lying between them. Here the CDR3 reads CASSASGGPYNEQFF. For the CDR3, the DNA is TGTGCCAGCAGTGCATCAGGGGGGCCCTACAATGAGCAGTTCTTC.

This chain connects TRBV5-1 to TRBJ2-5, with 7 bases identical to TRBD1. The CDR3 spans 17 residues. J gave up 2 bases and V 0 bases, and 10 bases lay outside the gene matches. Germline V gene sequence: CDR1 SGHRS, CDR2 YFSETQ. The CDR3 DNA reads TGCGCCAGCAGCTTGGCGTCGACAGGGTGGGGGCAAGAGACCCAGTACTTC. It specifies CASSLASTGWGQETQYF.

V usage is TRBV15 and J usage is TRBJ1-5; TRBD1 matches at 8 bases. Looked up from germline, CDR1 is LNHNV and CDR2 is YYDKDF (reference sequence). The V and J ends lost 5 bases and 0 bases, in that order; junction bases with no gene match: 12. The CDR3 is 18 residues long. CDR3 in DNA: TGTGCCACCAGCCCTACCCGGGACAGGATAAATAGCAATCAGCCCCAGCATTTT. The encoded protein is CATSPTRDRINSNQPQHF. Together with reference TRBV15 and TRBJ1-5, the CDR3 gives the full variable domain: DAMVIQNPRYQVTQFGKPVTLSCSQTLNHNVMYWYQQKSSQAPKLLFHYYDKDFNNEADTPDNFQSRRPNTSFCFLDIRSPGLGDTAMYLCATSPTRDRINSNQPQHFGDGTRLSIL.

The chain carries TRBV5-1 and TRBJ2-7; tentative D call: TRBD1 (6 bases). The CDR3 covers 18 residues. CDR1 is SGHRS, CDR2 YFSETQ, per germline. The V end was cut by 3 bases, the J end by 2 bases, with 24 bases between. CDR3 region: CASSSTGTPRPLTYEQYF. CDR3 coding DNA: TGCGCCAGCAGCTCGACAGGTACTCCCCGTCCACTAACCTACGAGCAGTACTTC.

This clone was seen once. The chain recombines TRBV28 with TRBJ1-2, with TRBD1 matching 7 bases. From germline, CDR1 is MDHEN and CDR2 SYDVKM. This CDR3 contains 15 residues. J gave up 2 bases and V 5 bases, and 8 bases lay outside the gene matches. The CDR3 region is CASSRTLQGNYGYTF. CDR3 sequence (DNA): TGTGCCAGCAGTCGAACACTACAGGGGAACTATGGCTACACCTTC.